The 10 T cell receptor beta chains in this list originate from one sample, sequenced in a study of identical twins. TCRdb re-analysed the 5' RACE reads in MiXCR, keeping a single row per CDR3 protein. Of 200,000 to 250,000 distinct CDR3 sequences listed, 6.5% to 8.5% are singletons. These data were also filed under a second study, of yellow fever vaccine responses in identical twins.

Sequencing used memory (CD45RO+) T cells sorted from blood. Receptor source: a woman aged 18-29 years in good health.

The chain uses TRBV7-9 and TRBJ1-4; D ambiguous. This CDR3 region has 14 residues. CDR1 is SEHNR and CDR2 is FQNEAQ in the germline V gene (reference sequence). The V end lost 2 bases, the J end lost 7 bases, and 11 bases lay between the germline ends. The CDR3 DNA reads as TGTGCCAGCAGCTTAATGGGGTCCGGTGAAAAACTGTTTTTT. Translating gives CASSLMGSGEKLFF.

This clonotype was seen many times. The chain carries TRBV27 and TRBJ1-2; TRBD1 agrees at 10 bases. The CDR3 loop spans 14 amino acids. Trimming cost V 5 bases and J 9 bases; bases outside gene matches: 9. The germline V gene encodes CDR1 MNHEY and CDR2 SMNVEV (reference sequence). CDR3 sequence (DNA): TGTGCCAGCAGTCCGACAGGGGACAGGGGTCGCTACACCTTC. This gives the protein CASSPTGDRGRYTF.

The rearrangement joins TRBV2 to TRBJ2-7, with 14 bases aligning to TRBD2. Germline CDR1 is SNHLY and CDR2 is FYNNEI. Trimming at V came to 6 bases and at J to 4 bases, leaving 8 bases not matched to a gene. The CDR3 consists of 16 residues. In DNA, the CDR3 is TGTGCCAGCAGCAAGACTAGCGGGGGGGTACCTTACGAGCAGTACTTC. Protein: CASSKTSGGVPYEQYF.

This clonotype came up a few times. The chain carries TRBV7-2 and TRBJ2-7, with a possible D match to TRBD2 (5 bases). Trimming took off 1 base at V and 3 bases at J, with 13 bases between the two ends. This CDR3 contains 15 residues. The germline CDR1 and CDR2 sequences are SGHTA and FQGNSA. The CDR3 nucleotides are TGTGCCAGCAGCTTAGGTGCCGGGGTGTACTACGAGCAGTACTTC. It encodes CASSLGAGVYYEQYF.

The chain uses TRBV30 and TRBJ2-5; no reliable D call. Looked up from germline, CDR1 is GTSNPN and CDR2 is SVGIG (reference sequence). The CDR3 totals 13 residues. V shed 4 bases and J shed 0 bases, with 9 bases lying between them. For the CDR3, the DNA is TGTGCCTGGAATACAGAGTACCAAGAGACCCAGTACTTC. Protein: CAWNTEYQETQYF.

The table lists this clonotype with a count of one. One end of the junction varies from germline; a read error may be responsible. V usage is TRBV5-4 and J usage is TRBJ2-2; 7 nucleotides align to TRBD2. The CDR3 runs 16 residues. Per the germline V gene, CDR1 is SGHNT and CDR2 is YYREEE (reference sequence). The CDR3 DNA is TGTGCCAGCATCTTGGAAGGGAGGGCCGACACCGGGGAGCTGTTTTTT. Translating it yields CASILEGRADTGELFF.

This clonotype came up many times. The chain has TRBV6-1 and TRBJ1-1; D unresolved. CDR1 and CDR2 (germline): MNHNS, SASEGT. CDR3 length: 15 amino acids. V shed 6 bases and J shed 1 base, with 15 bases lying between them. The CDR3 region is CASRPRQTGNTEAFF. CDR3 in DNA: TGTGCCAGCAGACCAAGACAAACGGGGAACACTGAAGCTTTCTTT.

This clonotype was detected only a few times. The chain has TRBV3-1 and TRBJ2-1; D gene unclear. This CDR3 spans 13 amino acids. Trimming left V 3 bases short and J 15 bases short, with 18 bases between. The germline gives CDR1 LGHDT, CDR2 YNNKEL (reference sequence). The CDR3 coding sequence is TGTGCCAGCAGCCATCCCTTGTTAGCCCGTCTGTTCTTC. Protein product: CASSHPLLARLFF.

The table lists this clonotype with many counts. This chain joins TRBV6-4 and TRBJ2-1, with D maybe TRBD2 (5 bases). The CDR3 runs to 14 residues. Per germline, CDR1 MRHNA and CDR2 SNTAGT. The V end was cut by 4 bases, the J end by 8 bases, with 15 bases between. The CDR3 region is CASSGGEAGDEQFF. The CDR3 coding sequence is TGTGCCAGCAGTGGGGGAGAGGCGGGTGATGAGCAGTTCTTC.

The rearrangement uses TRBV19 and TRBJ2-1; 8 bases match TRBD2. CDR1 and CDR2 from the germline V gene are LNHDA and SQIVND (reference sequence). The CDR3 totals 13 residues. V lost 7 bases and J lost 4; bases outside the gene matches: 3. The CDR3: CASTGTRYNEQFF. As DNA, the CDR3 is TGTGCCAGTACCGGGACTAGGTACAATGAGCAGTTCTTC.